This TCR beta chain originates from a study of cytomegalovirus exposure and HLA in healthy donors. The PCR contained 60 Vbeta and 13 Jbeta primers. Profiling relied on immunoSEQ multiplex PCR, and the TCRdb table lists in-frame clones only, not all of them. Its clone listing holds roughly 58,000 clones. Concerning this clone: As yet, its antigen is unknown.

The J segment lost 6 bases and the V segment lost 1 base, leaving 4 bases of the junction unmatched. Germline CDR1 is WNHNN and CDR2 is SYGVQD (reference sequence). This CDR3 has 15 residues. The study's findings and limits: Later analysis demonstrated an association between a missense DCLRE1C variant and TCR beta V- and J-gene trimming.

This receptor was identified in a woman aged 45-60 years in good health and CMV-seropositive. What was sequenced was PBMCs. The V and J genes are TRBV10-1 and TRBJ2-1; 9 bases map to TRBD2. CDR3 amino acids: CASSEYSGSSNEQFF. The CDR3 nucleotides read TGCGCCAGCAGTGAGTATAGCGGGAGTAGCAATGAGCAGTTCTTC.